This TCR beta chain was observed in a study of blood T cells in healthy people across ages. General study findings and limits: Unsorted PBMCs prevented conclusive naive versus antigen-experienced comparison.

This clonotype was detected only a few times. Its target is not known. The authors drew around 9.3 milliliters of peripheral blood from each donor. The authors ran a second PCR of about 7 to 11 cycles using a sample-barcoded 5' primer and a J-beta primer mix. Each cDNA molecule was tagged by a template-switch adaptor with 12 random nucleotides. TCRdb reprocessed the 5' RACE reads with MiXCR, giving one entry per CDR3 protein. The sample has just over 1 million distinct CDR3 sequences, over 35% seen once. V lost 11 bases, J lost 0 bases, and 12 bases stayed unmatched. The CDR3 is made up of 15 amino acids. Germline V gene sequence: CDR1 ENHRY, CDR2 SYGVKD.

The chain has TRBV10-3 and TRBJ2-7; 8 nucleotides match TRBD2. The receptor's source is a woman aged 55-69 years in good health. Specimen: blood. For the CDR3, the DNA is TGTGCCGTCCAGGGGTTTAGCGGGAACTCCTACGAGCAGTACTTC. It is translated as CAVQGFSGNSYEQYF.